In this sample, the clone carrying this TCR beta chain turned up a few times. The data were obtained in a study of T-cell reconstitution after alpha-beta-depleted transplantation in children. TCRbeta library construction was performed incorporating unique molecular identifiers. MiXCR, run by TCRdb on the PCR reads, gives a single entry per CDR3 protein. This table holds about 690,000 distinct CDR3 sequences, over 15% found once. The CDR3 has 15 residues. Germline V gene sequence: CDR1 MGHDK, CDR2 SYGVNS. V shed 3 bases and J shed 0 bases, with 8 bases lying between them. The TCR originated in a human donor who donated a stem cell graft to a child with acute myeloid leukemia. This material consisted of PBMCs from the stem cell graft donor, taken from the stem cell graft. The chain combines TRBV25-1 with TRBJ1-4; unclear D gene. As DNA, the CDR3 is TGTGCCAGCAGTGACCGGTTAGCAACTAATGAAAAACTGTTTTTT. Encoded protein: CASSDRLATNEKLFF.